This T cell receptor (beta chain) was recovered during a study of blood T cell repertoires in COVID-19. The germline V gene has CDR1 SEHNR and CDR2 FQNEAQ (reference sequence). V lost 5 bases and J lost 4; bases outside the gene matches: 8. The CDR3 spans 14 residues. The protocol was immunoSEQ multiplex PCR, while the TCRdb copy is restricted to in-frame clones and leaves out a portion. The sample comprises 190,000 or so clones, around four fifths of which are singletons, and about 2.8% rests with the top ten. This TCR was sampled from a woman aged 80 or older with active or convalescent COVID-19. The sample comprised peripheral blood. V usage is TRBV7-9 and J usage is TRBJ2-7; TRBD2 agrees at 7 bases. CDR3 DNA sequence: TGTGCCAGCAGCAACCCTAGCGGATTTTACGAGCAGTACTTC. Its protein is CASSNPSGFYEQYF.